This T cell receptor beta chain was sequenced during a study of PD-1 blockade in classical Hodgkin lymphoma. No patient escaped relapse after autologous stem cell transplantation, and brentuximab vedotin exposure varied. Study findings and constraints: Reported baseline diversity: healthy donors highest, relapsed/refractory patients lowest.

As concerns this clone: Its specificity is not known.

Clones were sequenced by immunoSEQ multiplex PCR, and TCRdb holds only the in-frame ones, with some missing. The sample includes 9,500 to 12,000 clones, about 79% of them seen just once. This material consisted of peripheral blood mononuclear cells (PBMCs), taken at baseline. The TCR was taken from a human donor with classical Hodgkin lymphoma.

The CDR3 DNA reads TGTGCCAGCAGCTCCGCCCCGTACAATGAGCAGTTCTTC. It translates to CASSSAPYNEQFF. This rearrangement joins TRBV11-2 to TRBJ2-1; D is unclear. Trimming cost V 4 bases and J 4 bases, with 8 bases left between them. The CDR3 extends over 13 amino acids. Germline-derived CDR1 and CDR2 are SGHAT and FQNNGV.